A selection of T cell receptor beta chains follows, all from one sample in a study of PD-1 blockade in classical Hodgkin lymphoma. Produced via immunoSEQ multiplex PCR; TCRdb's table is partial and in-frame only. The sample has tens of thousands of clones; over 65% are singletons. The sequencing used peripheral blood mononuclear cells (PBMCs), collected before the second cycle of nivolumab. The receptor source for this set is a human donor with classical Hodgkin lymphoma. Each CDR3 is given with its conserved first and last residue. Fields, in order: CDR3 DNA, CDR3 protein, V gene, clone size, D gene, J gene. D genes are given only for firm matches. The size field is filled for only some rows; it gives once, few, many or a size class.

TGTGCCCAATGTTATCCCGGATGGGCTAGCGGGGACCAAGAGACCCAGTACTTC | CAQCYPGWASGDQETQYF | TRBV19 | NA | TRBD2 | TRBJ2-5
TGTGCCAGCAGCTTATCCGGGACTACCCTCGAGCAGTACTTC | CASSLSGTTLEQYF | TRBV7-9 | NA | TRBD2 | TRBJ2-7
TGTGCCAGCAGCCCCAGCTCAACTAATGAAAAACTGTTTTTT | CASSPSSTNEKLFF | TRBV2 | NA | NA | TRBJ1-4
TGTGCCACCAGCGAGGGGAGGGGAGGGGGAGGCAATCAGCCCCAGCATTTT | CATSEGRGGGGNQPQHF | TRBV15 | few | NA | TRBJ1-5
TGCGCCAGCAGCCCTTATTGGGCTAGCGGGAGCGAATTCTACAATGAGCAGTTCTTC | CASSPYWASGSEFYNEQFF | TRBV5-1 | NA | TRBD2 | TRBJ2-1
TGTGCCAGCAGTCCGGCCCTAACCCAGCATTTT | CASSPALTQHF | TRBV28 | few | NA | TRBJ1-5
TGTGCCAGCAGCTTTGACAGAAACACCGGGGAGCTGTTTTTT | CASSFDRNTGELFF | TRBV5-8 | NA | NA | TRBJ2-2
TGTGCCAGCAGCTTGTATTCCTCAGGAGCTTTCTTT | CASSLYSSGAFF | TRBV7-2 | NA | NA | TRBJ1-1
TGTGCCACCAGCAGTCCAGGGGGTAAAGCTTTCTTT | CATSSPGGKAFF | TRBV15 | once | TRBD1 | TRBJ1-1
TGTGCCAGCTCCAGCGCAGCCAAAAACATTCAGTACTTC | CASSSAAKNIQYF | TRBV7-2 | NA | NA | TRBJ2-4
TGTGCCAGTAGTATAGCGACATCTGGTGAAAAACTGTTTTTT | CASSIATSGEKLFF | TRBV19 | NA | NA | TRBJ1-4
TGTGCCAGCAGCTTAGGACTAGCGGGGACCGGGGAGCTGTTTTTT | CASSLGLAGTGELFF | TRBV7-2 | NA | TRBD2 | TRBJ2-2
TGTGCCAGCAGCGAGGGGGTCCGGGGCTATGGCTACACCTTC | CASSEGVRGYGYTF | TRBV5-5 | NA | NA | TRBJ1-2
TGTGCCAGTATAGGCGAAAGGACACCCTCTGGAAACACCATATATTTT | CASIGERTPSGNTIYF | TRBV19 | NA | NA | TRBJ1-3
TGTGCCAGCAGGGACAGGGGGCCCGGGGAGCTGTTTTTT | CASRDRGPGELFF | TRBV9 | NA | TRBD1 | TRBJ2-2
TGTGCCAGCACCCAGCGGGTATATCAAGAGACCCAGTACTTC | CASTQRVYQETQYF | TRBV2 | NA | NA | TRBJ2-5
TGTGCCAGCAGCGTAGACGGGGGCAAGGACTATGGCTACACCTTC | CASSVDGGKDYGYTF | TRBV9 | once | NA | TRBJ1-2
TGTGCCAGCAGCGCGGGCACGGGTTACAATGAGCAGTTCTTC | CASSAGTGYNEQFF | TRBV11-3 | NA | NA | TRBJ2-1
TGTGCAAGTCGCTTTAGCAGGTTAGCGGGGGACTCCTACGAGCAGTACTTC | CASRFSRLAGDSYEQYF | TRBV12-2 | few | NA | TRBJ2-7
TGTGCCAGCAGTCATCTAGACAGGGGGCCTGGCTACACCTTC | CASSHLDRGPGYTF | TRBV6-5 | NA | TRBD1 | TRBJ1-2
TGTGCCAGTAAGTCTACAGGGCACGCTTTCTTT | CASKSTGHAFF | TRBV19 | NA | NA | TRBJ1-1
TGTGCCAGCAGCCAAGCCGGGACAGTTCGAACCGGGGAGCTGTTTTTT | CASSQAGTVRTGELFF | TRBV14 | NA | TRBD1 | TRBJ2-2